These 25 T cell receptor beta chains were all obtained from the same sample, sequenced in a study of cytomegalovirus exposure and HLA in healthy donors. Use of 60 Vbeta and 13 Jbeta primers characterized the PCR. Measured with immunoSEQ multiplex PCR; TCRdb has only the in-frame clones, and not every one. This table holds about 140,000 clones, around 65% found once. Sequenced material: PBMCs. Source of these receptors: a male donor in good health and CMV-seronegative.

The chain links TRBV13 to TRBJ2-7; D may be TRBD1 (6 bases). The CDR3 contains 14 residues. The germline gives CDR1 PRHDT, CDR2 FYEKMQ (reference sequence). Trimming shortened V by 5 bases and J by 2 bases, and 13 bases separated the two germline ends. DNA for the CDR3: TGTGCCAGCAGCAAGGACAGAACCGCCTACGAGCAGTACTTC. Encoded protein: CASSKDRTAYEQYF.

This chain links TRBV5-4 with TRBJ2-3; D possibly corresponds to TRBD1 (5 bases). Germline V CDR1 and CDR2: SGHNT, YYREEE (reference sequence). With 6 bases removed from V and 6 bases from J, the gap between germline ends came to 14 bases. The CDR3 has 13 amino acids. In DNA, the CDR3 is TGTGCCAGCAATCTCTGGGGCGCTGATACGCAGTATTTT. This encodes CASNLWGADTQYF.

A note on this clone: The sample holds other DNA sequences that translate to the same CDR3. The CDR3 DNA is TGTGCCAGTAGTCCAGGGACAGCTTACAATGAGCAGTTCTTC. Its translation: CASSPGTAYNEQFF. The rearrangement links TRBV19 to TRBJ2-1; 7 bases map to TRBD1. CDR1 is LNHDA, CDR2 SQIVND, per germline (reference sequence). Losses at the gene ends were 5 bases for V and 4 bases for J; bases not matched to a gene: 5. This CDR3 has 14 residues.

The rearrangement joins TRBV7-9 to TRBJ2-1, with 7 bases aligning to TRBD2. The junction had 6 bases not matched to a gene; V was cut back by 5 bases and J by 2 bases. The CDR3 covers 15 residues. Germline values: CDR1 SEHNR, CDR2 FQNEAQ (reference sequence). The CDR3, as DNA: TGTGCCAGCAGCCTACAGCGGGGTACCTACAATGAGCAGTTCTTC. This codes for CASSLQRGTYNEQFF.

V usage is TRBV7-9 and J usage is TRBJ2-5, with D perhaps TRBD1 (5 bases). The J call is in doubt because the DNA end fits TRBJ2-7 better. Per germline, CDR1 SEHNR and CDR2 FQNEAQ (reference sequence). The CDR3 is 14 amino acids. CDR3 loop: CASSLEGHSYEQYF. DNA of the CDR3: TGTGCCAGCAGCTTAGAGGGGCACTCCTACGAGCAGTACTTC.

The chain has TRBV5-4 and TRBJ1-6, with D possibly being TRBD1 (6 bases). The V gene lost 1 base and the J gene lost 7 bases, with 15 bases spanning the gap. CDR1 and CDR2 (germline): SGHNT, YYREEE (reference sequence). The CDR3 has 16 residues. This chain's CDR3 is CASSLSWGGLNSPLHF. The CDR3 nucleotides read TGTGCCAGCAGCTTGAGTTGGGGGGGGCTGAATTCACCCCTCCACTTT.

This clone was observed a single time. This chain's CDR3 is CASSLLGSEAFF. The CDR3 DNA follows: TGTGCCAGCAGCCTCCTGGGGAGCGAAGCTTTCTTT. This chain links TRBV5-8 with TRBJ1-1, with unresolved D. Trimming left V 4 bases short and J 8 bases short, with 12 bases between. The length of the CDR3 is 12 residues. CDR1 is SGHTS and CDR2 is YDEGEE in the germline V gene.

The chain combines TRBV7-8 with TRBJ2-7; weak D call: TRBD1 (5 bases). Per the germline V gene, CDR1 is SGHVS and CDR2 is FQNEAQ. V was shortened by 1 base and J by 2 bases, with 9 bases between the two germline ends. This CDR3 is 14 amino acids long. In DNA form, the CDR3 reads TGTGCCAGCAGCTTAGAGGTCAGGGCCTACGAGCAGTACTTC. Protein: CASSLEVRAYEQYF. Based on the CDR3 plus reference TRBV7-8 and TRBJ2-7, the full variable domain is GAGVSQSPRYKVAKRGQDVALRCDPISGHVSLFWYQQALGQGPEFLTYFQNEAQLDKSGLPSDRFFAERPEGSVSTLKIQRTQQEDSAVYLCASSLEVRAYEQYFGPGTRLTVT.

The chain carries TRBV7-9 and TRBJ2-7; D might be TRBD1 (5 bases). The CDR3 extends over 12 amino acids. Trimming took off 4 bases at V and 6 bases at J, with 10 bases between the two ends. Germline V gene sequence: CDR1 SEHNR, CDR2 FQNEAQ (reference sequence). CDR3 loop: CASSSDIPEQYF. The CDR3, as DNA: TGTGCCAGCAGCTCGGACATCCCCGAGCAGTACTTC.

This clone was seen only a few times. V usage is TRBV6-4 and J usage is TRBJ1-6; no reliable D call. CDR1 MRHNA and CDR2 SNTAGT come from the germline V gene. This CDR3 region has 14 residues. Deletions cut 3 bases from V and 8 bases from J, with 11 bases between. The CDR3 DNA sequence: TGTGCCAGCAGTGAGTTGGGGAGGGATTCACCCCTCCACTTT. The encoded protein is CASSELGRDSPLHF.

The CDR3 protein is CASSPPPSGASTDTQYF. CDR3 coding DNA: TGTGCCAGCAGCCCCCCCCCTAGCGGGGCTAGCACAGATACGCAGTATTTT. This chain links TRBV5-8 with TRBJ2-3; 9 positions agree with TRBD2. Germline V gene data show CDR1 as SGHTS and CDR2 as YDEGEE. This CDR3 region has 17 residues. V lost 4 bases, J lost 0 bases, and 9 bases stayed unmatched.

This clone was observed a few times. The chain uses TRBV7-9 and TRBJ1-1; D is ambiguous. This CDR3 is 14 amino acids long. Trimming took off 2 bases at V and 2 bases at J, with 9 bases between the two ends. Per germline, CDR1 SEHNR and CDR2 FQNEAQ (reference sequence). The CDR3 loop is CASSLLDINTEAFF. CDR3 sequence (DNA): TGTGCCAGCAGCTTATTAGACATAAACACTGAAGCTTTCTTT.

The gene calls are TRBV18 and TRBJ1-2, with a possible D match to TRBD1 (5 bases). CDR3 size: 14 residues. The germline CDR1 and CDR2 sequences are KGHSH and LQKENI. The ends were cut back, 3 bases at V and 2 bases at J, with 10 bases in the middle. The CDR3 DNA sequence: TGTGCCAGCTCACCCCCGGCAGGGAACTATGGCTACACCTTC. The encoded protein is CASSPPAGNYGYTF.

This sequence joins TRBV28 and TRBJ1-2; D is unclear. The germline CDR1 and CDR2 sequences are MDHEN and SYDVKM. The CDR3 length is 13 residues. V was trimmed by 7 bases and J by 4 bases, leaving 13 bases between them. This chain's CDR3 is CASNPPGPYGYTF. The DNA of the CDR3 is TGTGCCAGCAACCCCCCAGGTCCCTATGGCTACACCTTC.

This clone was counted only a few times. This chain joins TRBV5-4 and TRBJ1-2; a weak D match, TRBD1 (5 bases). Germline-derived CDR1 and CDR2 are SGHNT and YYREEE (reference sequence). This CDR3 contains 14 residues. The V end lost 4 bases, the J end lost 4 bases, and 14 bases lay between the germline ends. CDR3 in DNA: TGTGCCAGCAGCCGAAATCCGGACACCTATGGCTACACCTTC. Translation gives CASSRNPDTYGYTF.

This clone was observed a single time. The rearrangement links TRBV7-2 to TRBJ1-6; D perhaps matches TRBD1 (6 bases). The CDR3 is 17 residues long. The V end lost 5 bases, the J end lost 3 bases, and 17 bases lay between the germline ends. Germline V gene lookup returns CDR1 SGHTA and CDR2 FQGNSA. CDR3 amino acids: CASSRRPGQSYNSPLHF. The CDR3 DNA reads TGTGCCAGCAGCCGGAGGCCCGGACAGAGCTATAATTCACCCCTCCACTTT.

CDR3 DNA sequence: TGCGCCAGCAGTGAGTCGGCTAGCGGGGGCCTTCAAGAGACCCAGTACTTC. Protein product: CASSESASGGLQETQYF. The rearrangement joins TRBV10-1 to TRBJ2-5, with 10 bases that match TRBD2. The CDR3 consists of 17 residues. Losses at the gene ends were 0 bases for V and 2 bases for J; bases not matched to a gene: 6. The germline V gene encodes CDR1 WNHNN and CDR2 SYGVQD (reference sequence).

This clone was detected only a few times. In DNA, the CDR3 is TGTGCCAGCAGTTTAGGGCAGGGACTAGCCAAAAACATTCAGTACTTC. Translating it yields CASSLGQGLAKNIQYF. The chain links TRBV27 to TRBJ2-4, with a weak D call TRBD2 (6 bases). Germline CDR1 and CDR2: MNHEY and SMNVEV (reference sequence). This CDR3 spans 16 amino acids. V gave up 2 bases and J gave up 0 bases, with 11 bases separating them.

This clone was recorded only once. The chain links TRBV19 to TRBJ2-6; 9 bases are shared with TRBD2. The V segment lost 6 bases and the J segment 0 bases; nucleotides outside the gene matches: 6. CDR3 length: 17 residues. CDR1 LNHDA and CDR2 SQIVND come from the germline V gene (reference sequence). CDR3 bases: TGTGCCAGTAGGCGGGGGGGTGTTTCCTCTGGGGCCAACGTCCTGACTTTC. Its translation: CASRRGGVSSGANVLTF.

The chain couples TRBV5-1 to TRBJ2-1, with a possible D match to TRBD2 (5 bases). The CDR3 sequence is 14 residues long. V was trimmed by 4 bases and J by 6 bases, leaving 14 bases between them. Per germline, CDR1 SGHRS and CDR2 YFSETQ. CDR3: CASSDLSGGNEQFF. The DNA of the CDR3 is TGCGCCAGCAGCGACCTAAGCGGAGGCAATGAGCAGTTCTTC.

The chain joins TRBV20-1 to TRBJ1-1; D remains ambiguous. V gave up 3 bases and J gave up 7 bases, with 9 bases separating them. The CDR3 is 11 residues long. Germline-derived CDR1 and CDR2 are DFQATT and SNEGSKA (reference sequence). The CDR3 loop is CSARGPREAFF. The DNA for the CDR3 is TGCAGTGCTAGGGGCCCTCGTGAAGCTTTCTTT.

This clone turned up a few times. V gene TRBV29-1 combines with J gene TRBJ2-7; tentative D call: TRBD2 (5 bases). The CDR3 sequence is 12 residues long. The V and J ends lost 4 bases and 0 bases respectively, with 7 bases between them. Per the germline V gene, CDR1 is SQVTM and CDR2 is ANQGSEA. The CDR3 DNA reads as TGCAGCGTTGGAGGGAGCTCCTACGAGCAGTACTTC. It codes for CSVGGSSYEQYF.

V gene TRBV7-2 combines with J gene TRBJ1-1; 8 positions match TRBD1. The CDR3 runs 15 residues. With V trimmed by 8 bases and J by 5 bases, 13 bases remained unmatched. CDR1 and CDR2 (germline): SGHTA, FQGNSA. The CDR3 loop reads CASAVDQGAGTEAFF. The CDR3 DNA reads as TGTGCCAGCGCGGTTGATCAGGGGGCAGGAACTGAAGCTTTCTTT.

In this sample, this clone turned up a few times. The CDR3 bases are TGTGCCAGCAGCACCGGACAGGACTCCTACAATGAGCAGTTCTTC. Protein product: CASSTGQDSYNEQFF. The chain couples TRBV7-6 to TRBJ2-1; 7 bases map to TRBD1. This CDR3 comprises 15 residues. CDR1 is SGHVS, CDR2 FNYEAQ, per germline. The V segment lost 5 bases and the J segment 0 bases; nucleotides outside the gene matches: 4.

This chain uses TRBV5-1 with TRBJ2-5; D is possibly TRBD2 (5 bases). The J call may be incorrect, as the DNA end agrees better with TRBJ2-7. The V gene's germline CDR1 is SGHRS and CDR2 YFSETQ. The CDR3 loop spans 12 amino acids. The CDR3: CASSSDFYEQYF. The CDR3 DNA follows: TGCGCCAGCAGCTCGGACTTCTACGAGCAGTACTTC.